Below are 29 T cell receptor beta chains sequenced from a single sample in a study of T cell responses to AZD1222 COVID-19 vaccine. The table came from immunoSEQ multiplex PCR; TCRdb's copy has only in-frame clones and leaves some out. The sample carries 90,000 to 130,000 clones, 85% to 95% recorded once. This material consisted of peripheral blood, taken 28 days after the second AZD1222 dose. Receptors were obtained from an adult who received the AZD1222 COVID-19 vaccine.

The CDR3 region is CASSQPNRGRGYGYTF. The CDR3 region has the DNA TGCGCCAGCAGCCAACCGAACAGGGGTCGGGGGTATGGCTACACCTTC. J is TRBJ1-2 and V is TRBV4-1; 7 positions match TRBD1. This CDR3 is built from 16 residues. J was trimmed by 5 bases and V by 2 bases; bases with no gene match: 11. The germline V gene encodes CDR1 MGHRA and CDR2 YSYEKL.

This sequence joins TRBV5-5 and TRBJ1-1, with D hard to call. Germline CDR1 reads SGHKS; CDR2 reads YYEKEE (reference sequence). The CDR3 sequence is 15 residues long. Trimming removed 1 base at V and 0 bases at J, with 10 bases between. The CDR3: CASSLLGTMNTEAFF. The CDR3 bases are TGTGCCAGCAGCTTGCTGGGTACGATGAACACTGAAGCTTTCTTT.

This rearrangement joins TRBV2 to TRBJ2-1; D possibly corresponds to TRBD2 (6 bases). Germline lookup yields CDR1 SNHLY and CDR2 FYNNEI. This CDR3 comprises 22 residues. Trimming left V 6 bases short and J 2 bases short, with 35 bases between. The CDR3 nucleotides are TGTGCCAGCAGGGAGGGTTGGACACGGGATAGAAGCTTGCTAGTCCCCTACAATGAGCAGTTCTTC. Translating it yields CASREGWTRDRSLLVPYNEQFF.

This chain links TRBV16 with TRBJ2-7, with D possibly matching TRBD2 (6 bases). CDR1 is KGHSY, CDR2 FQNENV, per germline. This CDR3 has 14 amino acids. V dropped 3 bases and J dropped 3 bases, with 12 bases sitting between them. CDR3 sequence reads: CASSQGGTLYEQYF. CDR3 DNA: TGTGCCAGCAGCCAGGGGGGAACTCTCTACGAGCAGTACTTC.

In DNA, the CDR3 is TGCAGCGTTGTCCCCGCAGCGGGCTATGGCTACACCTTC. The encoded protein is CSVVPAAGYGYTF. The rearrangement uses TRBV29-1 and TRBJ1-2; D gene ambiguous. The CDR3 is 13 residues long. Germline CDR1 reads SQVTM; CDR2 reads ANQGSEA. V lost 4 bases and J lost 4, with 13 bases in between.

The table lists this clone with a count of one. V and J are TRBV5-1 and TRBJ2-5; TRBD2 aligns across 9 bases. V dropped 3 bases and J dropped 5; count of bases not matched to a gene: 11. Germline V gene lookup returns CDR1 SGHRS and CDR2 YFSETQ. This CDR3 spans 16 amino acids. The CDR3 is CASSSGLARESETQYF. The CDR3 DNA reads TGCGCCAGCAGCTCTGGACTAGCGCGTGAGTCGGAGACCCAGTACTTC.

The CDR3 DNA reads TGTGCCAGCAGCCAACCCAGGACAGGGGATACGGCAGTGAGGGGCTACACCTTC. Its translation is CASSQPRTGDTAVRGYTF. The chain recombines TRBV3-1 (or the pseudogene TRBV3-2) with TRBJ1-2; 9 bases match TRBD1. The CDR3 is made up of 18 amino acids. Germline-derived CDR1 and CDR2 are LGHDT and YNNKEL (reference sequence). J gave up 8 bases and V 2 bases, and 18 bases lay outside the gene matches.

The chain joins TRBV3-1 (or the pseudogene TRBV3-2) to TRBJ2-1; D unclear. CDR3 size: 13 residues. The ends were cut back, 0 bases at V and 7 bases at J, with 7 bases in the middle. Germline V gene data show CDR1 as LGHDT and CDR2 as YNNKEL (reference sequence). Here the CDR3 DNA reads TGTGCCAGCAGCCAAGAAGGGTATAATGAGCAGTTCTTC. Protein sequence: CASSQEGYNEQFF.

The chain links TRBV19 to TRBJ1-3; unclear D gene. Germline CDR1 is LNHDA and CDR2 is SQIVND (reference sequence). The CDR3 runs 14 residues. Trimming shortened V by 9 bases and J by 3 bases, and 15 bases separated the two germline ends. The CDR3 reads CASSTYPVGNTIYF. CDR3 DNA sequence: TGTGCCAGCTCCACCTATCCCGTTGGAAACACCATATATTTT.

CDR3 sequence: CASSLGVTAESPLHF. The CDR3 DNA is TGCGCCAGCAGCTTGGGTGTCACCGCGGAGTCACCCCTCCACTTT. The rearrangement joins TRBV5-1 to TRBJ1-6; D is unclear. Between the trimmed V and J ends, which lost 0 bases and 10 bases, there was a span of 14 bases. The CDR3 length is 15 residues. In germline, CDR1 is SGHRS, CDR2 YFSETQ.

The chain recombines TRBV5-4 with TRBJ2-3, with D maybe TRBD1 (6 bases). Germline CDR1 is SGHNT and CDR2 is YYREEE (reference sequence). Trimming removed 7 bases from V and 6 bases from J, with 15 bases in between. This CDR3 region has 13 residues. This CDR3 is CASLPQGSDTQYF. The CDR3, as DNA: TGTGCCAGCTTACCCCAGGGGTCGGATACGCAGTATTTT.

The gene calls are TRBV27 and TRBJ2-3, with TRBD2 as a possible D gene (7 bases). The germline V gene encodes CDR1 MNHEY and CDR2 SMNVEV (reference sequence). V lost 8 bases to trimming and J lost 2 bases, with 17 bases between them. The CDR3 totals 15 residues. CDR3 DNA sequence: TGTGCCAGCGATGAAGTAGGGGGGGCCACAGATACGCAGTATTTT. This codes for CASDEVGGATDTQYF.

V is TRBV6-5 and J is TRBJ1-4; 7 bases map to TRBD1. The CDR3 is made up of 15 amino acids. Per germline, CDR1 MNHEY and CDR2 SVGAGI. Losses at the gene ends were 1 base for V and 5 bases for J; bases not matched to a gene: 4. The CDR3 loop reads CASSYWTGQNEKLFF. DNA for the CDR3: TGTGCCAGCAGTTACTGGACAGGACAGAATGAAAAACTGTTTTTT.

V gene TRBV13 combines with J gene TRBJ2-7; D gene uncertain. Trimming removed 1 base at V and 10 bases at J, with 11 bases between. The CDR3 spans 12 residues. Germline V lookup: CDR1 PRHDT, CDR2 FYEKMQ (reference sequence). As DNA, the CDR3 is TGTGCCAGCAGCTTAGACAAGGAAGCACAGTACTTC. Protein: CASSLDKEAQYF. The complete variable domain, with remaining parts taken from reference TRBV13 and TRBJ2-7, reads AAGVIQSPRHLIKEKRETATLKCYPIPRHDTVYWYQQGPGQDPQFLISFYEKMQSDKGSIPDRFSAQQFSDYHSELNMSSLELGDSALYFCASSLDKEAQYFGPGTRLTVT.

This sequence joins TRBV7-2 and TRBJ1-2, with TRBD1 as a possible D gene (5 bases). The CDR3 runs 16 residues. Germline CDR1 and CDR2: SGHTA and FQGNSA. Trimming removed 1 base from V and 0 bases from J, with 12 bases in between. CDR3 amino acids: CASSLGPGLANYGYTF. In DNA, the CDR3 is TGTGCCAGCAGCTTAGGTCCAGGGCTGGCTAACTATGGCTACACCTTC.

V is TRBV25-1 and J is TRBJ2-2, with D perhaps TRBD1 (5 bases). This CDR3 spans 18 amino acids. V lost 1 base, J lost 5 bases, and 20 bases lay in between. Germline V CDR1 and CDR2: MGHDK, SYGVNS. DNA for the CDR3: TGTGCCAGCAGTGAATCACGCCTGCACAGGAGTTTTACCGGGGAGCTGTTTTTT. Translated, it gives CASSESRLHRSFTGELFF.

This clone occurred once. The gene calls are TRBV5-5 and TRBJ2-7, with a tentative D call TRBD1 (5 bases). CDR3 size: 14 residues. Trimming removed 0 bases at V and 3 bases at J, with 10 bases between. Germline V gene lookup returns CDR1 SGHKS and CDR2 YYEKEE (reference sequence). The CDR3 loop is CASSLADRSYEQYF. CDR3 in DNA: TGTGCCAGCAGCTTGGCCGACAGAAGCTACGAGCAGTACTTC. Based on the CDR3 plus reference TRBV5-5 and TRBJ2-7, the full variable domain is DAGVTQSPTHLIKTRGQQVTLRCSPISGHKSVSWYQQVLGQGPQFIFQYYEKEERGRGNFPDRFSARQFPNYSSELNVNALLLGDSALYLCASSLADRSYEQYFGPGTRLTVT.

CDR3 in DNA: TGTGCCAGCAGTTTAACGAACGGCATCGGTGTGGCAGGGCAGTACTTC. Translation gives CASSLTNGIGVAGQYF. The chain joins TRBV27 to TRBJ2-7; D gene unclear. The germline V and J ends were trimmed by 2 bases and 9 bases, with 23 bases remaining between them. This CDR3 contains 16 residues. Germline lookup yields CDR1 MNHEY and CDR2 SMNVEV (reference sequence).

The V call is TRBV18, the J call TRBJ1-1, with 10 nucleotides matching TRBD1. Germline-derived CDR1 and CDR2 are KGHSH and LQKENI. CDR3 length: 14 residues. The ends lost 3 bases at V and 4 bases at J; junction bases unmatched: 2. The CDR3 sequence is CASSPGQGVTEAFF. The CDR3 bases are TGTGCCAGCTCACCTGGACAGGGGGTCACTGAAGCTTTCTTT.

V usage is TRBV7-9 and J usage is TRBJ1-1; no definite D call. Trimming left V 0 bases short and J 2 bases short, with 13 bases between. Germline CDR1 and CDR2: SEHNR and FQNEAQ (reference sequence). This CDR3 region has 16 residues. The CDR3 loop is CASSLARAAINTEAFF. CDR3 sequence (DNA): TGTGCCAGCAGCTTAGCGCGGGCAGCAATTAACACTGAAGCTTTCTTT.

This rearrangement joins TRBV19 to TRBJ1-1; possibly TRBD1 for D (6 bases). Germline lookup yields CDR1 LNHDA and CDR2 SQIVND (reference sequence). The CDR3 is 15 amino acids. Between the trimmed V and J ends, which lost 4 bases and 5 bases, there was a span of 17 bases. CDR3 DNA sequence: TGTGCCAGTAGTACTAAAGGGGGGGTTTATACTGAAGCTTTCTTT. Its protein product is CASSTKGGVYTEAFF.

This clone has just one count. The rearrangement uses TRBV9 and TRBJ1-2, with D perhaps TRBD1 (5 bases). Trimming stripped 0 bases from V and 5 bases from J, with 14 bases between. The CDR3 totals 15 residues. Looked up from germline, CDR1 is SGDLS and CDR2 is YYNGEE. Written as DNA, the CDR3 is TGTGCCAGCAGCGTAGAACTCCCGGGGGGTTATGGCTACACCTTC. Protein product: CASSVELPGGYGYTF. The whole variable domain, remainder taken from reference TRBV9 and TRBJ1-2, is DSGVTQTPKHLITATGQRVTLRCSPRSGDLSVYWYQQSLDQGLQFLIQYYNGEERAKGNILERFSAQQFPDLHSELNLSSLELGDSALYFCASSVELPGGYGYTFGSGTRLTVV.

The rearrangement joins TRBV6-1 to TRBJ2-7, with TRBD1 as a possible D gene (6 bases). Looked up from germline, CDR1 is MNHNS and CDR2 is SASEGT. V was clipped by 3 bases and J by 2 bases, with 11 bases between them. The CDR3 runs 14 residues. The CDR3 DNA is TGTGCCAGCAGTGAGATAACAGGGACCTACGAGCAGTACTTC. Amino acid sequence: CASSEITGTYEQYF.

V usage is TRBV9 and J usage is TRBJ2-7; TRBD2 matches at 7 bases. Germline assignment: CDR1 SGDLS and CDR2 YYNGEE. Losses at the gene ends were 0 bases for V and 1 base for J; bases not matched to a gene: 7. This CDR3 is 16 amino acids long. This CDR3 reads CASSVVSLAASYEQYF. In nucleotides, the CDR3 is TGTGCCAGCAGCGTAGTGTCCCTAGCGGCTTCCTACGAGCAGTACTTC.

The chain links TRBV12-3 or TRBV12-4 to TRBJ1-5; the D is unclear. This CDR3 region has 13 residues. The V and J ends lost 3 bases and 5 bases respectively, with 8 bases between them. Here the CDR3 DNA reads TGTGCCAGCAGTTTTACCGTCGATCAGCCCCAGCATTTT. As protein: CASSFTVDQPQHF.

V and J are TRBV3-1 (or the pseudogene TRBV3-2) and TRBJ2-5; possible D gene TRBD1, 5 bases. V lost 7 bases and J lost 0, with 9 bases in between. This CDR3 is 13 amino acids long. Germline V gene sequence: CDR1 LGHDT, CDR2 YNNKEL (reference sequence). The CDR3 nucleotides are TGTGCCAGCAAGGGGAAGTACCAAGAGACCCAGTACTTC. Translating gives CASKGKYQETQYF.

V gene TRBV6-5 combines with J gene TRBJ1-6; D ambiguous. CDR1 and CDR2 (germline): MNHEY, SVGAGI. This CDR3 is 13 amino acids long. V was shortened by 7 bases and J by 9 bases, with 13 bases between the two germline ends. The CDR3 loop is CASKLTVSSPLHF. The CDR3 nucleotides read TGTGCCAGCAAACTTACAGTTTCTTCACCCCTCCACTTT.

The chain is built from TRBV5-4 and TRBJ1-2, with D perhaps TRBD1 (6 bases). This CDR3 is built from 15 residues. CDR1 is SGHNT and CDR2 is YYREEE in the germline V gene (reference sequence). Trimming removed 3 bases from V and 0 bases from J, with 12 bases in between. The CDR3 region is CASSWGGLTNYGYTF. Here the CDR3 DNA reads TGTGCCAGCAGCTGGGGGGGGCTGACTAACTATGGCTACACCTTC.

This sequence joins TRBV12-3 or TRBV12-4 and TRBJ1-1; no definite D call. Trimming stripped 2 bases from V and 3 bases from J, with 7 bases between. This CDR3 comprises 13 residues. The CDR3 reads CASSLWQDTEAFF. The DNA of the CDR3 is TGTGCCAGCAGTTTATGGCAGGACACTGAAGCTTTCTTT.